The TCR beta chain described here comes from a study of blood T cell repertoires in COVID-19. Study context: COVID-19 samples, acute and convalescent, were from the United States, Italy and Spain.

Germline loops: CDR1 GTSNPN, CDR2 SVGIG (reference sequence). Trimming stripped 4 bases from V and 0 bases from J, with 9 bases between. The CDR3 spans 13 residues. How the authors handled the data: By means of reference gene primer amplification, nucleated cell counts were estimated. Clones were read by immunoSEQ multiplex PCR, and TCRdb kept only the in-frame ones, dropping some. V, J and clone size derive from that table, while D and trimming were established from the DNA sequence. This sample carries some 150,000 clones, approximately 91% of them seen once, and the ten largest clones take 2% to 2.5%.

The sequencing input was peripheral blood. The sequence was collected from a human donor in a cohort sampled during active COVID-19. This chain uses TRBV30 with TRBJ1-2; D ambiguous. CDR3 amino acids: CAWTGYANYGYTF. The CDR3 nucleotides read TGTGCCTGGACAGGTTACGCTAACTATGGCTACACCTTC.